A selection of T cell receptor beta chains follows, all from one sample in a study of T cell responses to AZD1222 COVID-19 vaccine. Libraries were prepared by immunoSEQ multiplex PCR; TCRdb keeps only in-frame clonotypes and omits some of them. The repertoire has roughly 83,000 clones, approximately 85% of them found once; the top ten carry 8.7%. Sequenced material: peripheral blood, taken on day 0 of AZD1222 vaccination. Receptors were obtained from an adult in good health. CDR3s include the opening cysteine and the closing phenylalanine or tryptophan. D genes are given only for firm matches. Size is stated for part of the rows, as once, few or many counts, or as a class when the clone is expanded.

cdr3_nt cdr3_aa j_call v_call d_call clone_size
TGTGCCAGCAGCTTGGACAGGGGAAACTACGAGCAGTACTTC CASSLDRGNYEQYF TRBJ2-7 TRBV7-2 TRBD1 .
TGCGCCAGCAGCTTAGGGGGATCTCAGATGGGTGAAAAACTGTTTTTT CASSLGGSQMGEKLFF TRBJ1-4 TRBV5-1 . .
TGCGCCAGCAGCCCACAACCGGGACAGTTGAATTCACCCCTCCACTTT CASSPQPGQLNSPLHF TRBJ1-6 TRBV5-1 TRBD1 .
TGTGCCAGCAGTGAAGGGGAGGGGGACGGCTACACCTTC CASSEGEGDGYTF TRBJ1-2 TRBV6-1 . .
TGTGCCAGCAGTTTACTTACCAGTGCTAGCACAGATACGCAGTATTTT CASSLLTSASTDTQYF TRBJ2-3 TRBV27 . once
TGTGCCAGCAGTGAAGGATCCAATTCACCCCTCCACTTT CASSEGSNSPLHF TRBJ1-6 TRBV6-4 . .
TGTGCCAGCAGTGAAGGGACACTCACCGGGGAGCTGTTTTTT CASSEGTLTGELFF TRBJ2-2 TRBV2 . .
TGCAGCGCCGAGGACGACAGCGTCTATGGCTACACCTTC CSAEDDSVYGYTF TRBJ1-2 TRBV29-1 . .
TGCGCCAGCAGCTTAGGACCGTCGAACACTGAAGCTTTCTTT CASSLGPSNTEAFF TRBJ1-1 TRBV5-1 . .
TGTGCCAGCAGCTTAGTAGGGGCGGGACCCGATGAGCAGTTCTTC CASSLVGAGPDEQFF TRBJ2-1 TRBV7-2 . once
TGTGCCAGCTCACTTTCCAGCGGGGGGGACGATGAGCAGTTCTTC CASSLSSGGDDEQFF TRBJ2-1 TRBV18 TRBD2 .
TGTGCCAGCAGTTTATTGGGCGGGAACACTGAAGCTTTCTTT CASSLLGGNTEAFF TRBJ1-1 TRBV27 . .
TGTGCCAGCAGTTCCCCCAAGGATAATTCACCCCTCCACTTT CASSSPKDNSPLHF TRBJ1-6 TRBV6-5 . .
TGTGCCAGCAGCCGGACAGGGGGCGACTATGGCTACACCTTC CASSRTGGDYGYTF TRBJ1-2 TRBV6-5 TRBD1 .
TGCGCCAGCAGCTTGTCAGTCGCCCTCAGCGGAACCGCGAACACCGGGGAGCTGTTTTTT CASSLSVALSGTANTGELFF TRBJ2-2 TRBV5-1 . .
TGCAGCGTTGCGGGGGGAACTGGAAACACCATATATTTT CSVAGGTGNTIYF TRBJ1-3 TRBV29-1 . .
TGTGCCAGCAGTTACTGGACACTGGGCAACACTGAAGCTTTCTTT CASSYWTLGNTEAFF TRBJ1-1 TRBV6-5 . .
TGTGCCCATATTGGTGGAAACACCATATATTTT CAHIGGNTIYF TRBJ1-3 TRBV30 . .
TGTGCCAGCAGTTCTGGCGGGAGTGAGGAATTGGATACGCAGTATTTT CASSSGGSEELDTQYF TRBJ2-3 TRBV28 TRBD2 .
TGTGCCAGCAGTCTGCCCCAGTGGAGGCAGCCCCAGCATTTT CASSLPQWRQPQHF TRBJ1-5 TRBV28 . .
TGTGCCAGCAGCTTGTGGGGGGCCGAGCAGTTCTTC CASSLWGAEQFF TRBJ2-1 TRBV7-2 . .
TGTGCCAGCAGCGTAGAGCCAAGCAGTCCGGGGGATACGCAGTATTTT CASSVEPSSPGDTQYF TRBJ2-3 TRBV9 . .
TGTGCCAGCTCACGGGGACAGGGTAATGTCAACGAGCAGTACTTC CASSRGQGNVNEQYF TRBJ2-7 TRBV18 TRBD1 .
TGTGCCTGGAGTGGAGGACCAGGGTCGCCCAGGGAGATCTATGGCTACACCTTC CAWSGGPGSPREIYGYTF TRBJ1-2 TRBV30 . once
TGTGCCAGTAGATACCTGAATCAGCCCCAGCATTTT CASRYLNQPQHF TRBJ1-5 TRBV19 . .
TGTGCCAGCAGTGAAACCACAGGGAACTCTGGGGCCAACGTCCTGACTTTC CASSETTGNSGANVLTF TRBJ2-6 TRBV25-1 . once
TGTGCCACCAGCTTAGCGGGAGGGCCCCAAGAGACCCAGTACTTC CATSLAGGPQETQYF TRBJ2-5 TRBV24-1 TRBD2 .
TGTGCCATCGGGGGACAGGAGAGTTCACCCCTCCACTTT CAIGGQESSPLHF TRBJ1-6 TRBV10-3 TRBD1 .
TGTGCCAGCAGTGAAGCTGCTGGGATGAACACTGAAGCTTTCTTT CASSEAAGMNTEAFF TRBJ1-1 TRBV6-1 . .
TGTGCCATCAGTGAGACTAGGGAAAAACTGTTTTTT CAISETREKLFF TRBJ1-4 TRBV10-3 . .
TGTGCCAGCAGCTTAGATCCCACCATATATTTT CASSLDPTIYF TRBJ1-3 TRBV11-2 . .
TGTGCCAGCAGCGAGGGGTTCCGCAATCAGCCCCAGCATTTT CASSEGFRNQPQHF TRBJ1-5 TRBV9 . .
TGTGCCAGCAGCTGGACAGGGGGCTATGGCTACACCTTC CASSWTGGYGYTF TRBJ1-2 TRBV5-8 TRBD1 .
TGTGCCAGCAGCCCCTCTGAGCGGTCGAACACCGGGGAGCTGTTTTTT CASSPSERSNTGELFF TRBJ2-2 TRBV9 . .
TGTGCCAGCGGTCGGGACAGGCTTTATGGCTACACCTTC CASGRDRLYGYTF TRBJ1-2 TRBV12-3/TRBV12-4 TRBD1 once
TGTGCCAGCAGTGAAAATGAGAGGAAGGAGCTGTTTTTT CASSENERKELFF TRBJ2-2 TRBV2 . .
TGCGCCAGCAGCCAACACCCGTCGGTGAACACTGAAGCTTTCTTT CASSQHPSVNTEAFF TRBJ1-1 TRBV4-1 . .
TGTGCCAGCAGTAACAGGGTTGGCAATCAGCCCCAGCATTTT CASSNRVGNQPQHF TRBJ1-5 TRBV2 . .
TGTGCCAGTACTCCGACTAGGAGCTCTGGGGCCAACGTCCTGACTTTC CASTPTRSSGANVLTF TRBJ2-6 TRBV5-6 . once
TGTGCCAGCAGCCCTCGGGGGGCCACTGAAGCTTTCTTT CASSPRGATEAFF TRBJ1-1 TRBV12-3/TRBV12-4 . .
TGTGCCACCAGTGATTCATGGACTAGCGGCTCCTACAATGAGCAGTTCTTC CATSDSWTSGSYNEQFF TRBJ2-1 TRBV24-1 TRBD2 few
TGTGCCAGCAGCTCGGACGGGAAAAATTCACCCCTCCACTTT CASSSDGKNSPLHF TRBJ1-6 TRBV7-8 . .
TGCAGTGCTAGAGGCGGGTACGAGCAGTACTTC CSARGGYEQYF TRBJ2-7 TRBV20-1 . .
TGTGCCAGCAGTTACTCGACGGGGGTCGAGACCCAGTACTTC CASSYSTGVETQYF TRBJ2-5 TRBV6-6 . .
TGTGCCAGCAGCGACGGGTCGGGGTACCAGCCCCAGCATTTT CASSDGSGYQPQHF TRBJ1-5 TRBV7-9 . few
TGTGCCAGCAGCTCAGGGGGGTGGAGTGACGAAAAACTGTTTTTT CASSSGGWSDEKLFF TRBJ1-4 TRBV7-8 TRBD1 .
TGTGCCACCCCGACTAGGGGGTCCGGGGAGCTGTTTTTT CATPTRGSGELFF TRBJ2-2 TRBV6-5 . .
TGTGCCAGCAGCCCATGGGACGTCCAGAGCTCCTACGAGCAGTACTTC CASSPWDVQSSYEQYF TRBJ2-7 TRBV11-2 . .
TGTGCCAGCAGCTCGGACAGCAACTACGAGCAGTACTTC CASSSDSNYEQYF TRBJ2-7 TRBV27 . .
TGTGCCAGCAGTACCCAGGGGGCAATCTACGAGCAGTACTTC CASSTQGAIYEQYF TRBJ2-7 TRBV27 TRBD1 few
TGCGCCAGCAGCCCCTCCTTACCGACAGCTAACTATGGCTACACCTTC CASSPSLPTANYGYTF TRBJ1-2 TRBV4-3 . few
TGCGCCAGCAGCTTGAGTAGCGGGGGCTACAATGAGCAGTTCTTC CASSLSSGGYNEQFF TRBJ2-1 TRBV5-1 TRBD2 .
TGTGCCAGCAGCACCACCTTAGCGGGAGAGACAGATACGCAGTATTTT CASSTTLAGETDTQYF TRBJ2-3 TRBV27 TRBD2 .
TGTGCCAGTAGTATCACAGGGATCGACATTCAGTACTTC CASSITGIDIQYF TRBJ2-4 TRBV19 . .
TGCGCCAGCAGCCGTGGACAGTACGAGCAGTACTTC CASSRGQYEQYF TRBJ2-7 TRBV5-1 . .
TGCAGCGCCTCACCCCTGACACCCACCGGGGAGCTGTTTTTT CSASPLTPTGELFF TRBJ2-2 TRBV29-1 . .
TGTGCCAGCAGCCCGAGGACAAGGGACGGTGAAGCTTTCTTT CASSPRTRDGEAFF TRBJ1-1 TRBV7-8 . .